This TCR beta chain is drawn from a study of CD8+ T cells in alopecia areata. Study as a whole: The study gave treated patients oral tofacitinib at 5 to 10 mg twice daily.

This sample's treatment: oral pan-JAK inhibitor, 5-10 mg twice daily. Findings and limits, study-wide: Mice gave a clearer picture of TCR sharing than patients did, possibly for HLA-related reasons. Significant decreases in scalp clonality and expanded CD8+ clones followed tofacitinib treatment.

In each case, RNA was isolated and then reverse transcribed into cDNA as the sequencing template. Repertoires were generated with immunoSEQ multiplex PCR, while TCRdb's copy carries only in-frame clones and drops some. The top ten clones hold 0.75% to 0.95% of a sample with about 270,000 clones, 60% of them seen once. A few counts support this clone. Its antigen is still unknown. V was clipped by 1 base and J by 5 bases, with 6 bases between them. The CDR3 runs to 13 residues. Germline lookup yields CDR1 SGHVS and CDR2 FNYEAQ. The sequence was collected from a human donor with alopecia areata. This material consisted of CD4+ T cells sorted from blood, taken at week 52, from a patient treated with tofacitinib. The chain links TRBV7-6 to TRBJ1-5, with D possibly matching TRBD1 (5 bases). CDR3: CASSLEGDQPQHF. DNA of the CDR3: TGTGCCAGCAGCTTAGAAGGGGATCAGCCCCAGCATTTT.